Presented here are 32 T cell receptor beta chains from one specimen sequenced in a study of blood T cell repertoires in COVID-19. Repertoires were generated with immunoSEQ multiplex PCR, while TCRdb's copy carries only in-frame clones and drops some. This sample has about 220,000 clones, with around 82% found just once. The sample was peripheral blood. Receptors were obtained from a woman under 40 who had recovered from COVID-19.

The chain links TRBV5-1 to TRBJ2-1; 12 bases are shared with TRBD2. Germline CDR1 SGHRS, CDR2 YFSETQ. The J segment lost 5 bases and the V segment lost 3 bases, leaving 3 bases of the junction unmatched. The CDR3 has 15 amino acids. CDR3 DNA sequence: TGCGCCAGCAGCTCGGGACTAGCGGGCGACAATGAGCAGTTCTTC. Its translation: CASSSGLAGDNEQFF.

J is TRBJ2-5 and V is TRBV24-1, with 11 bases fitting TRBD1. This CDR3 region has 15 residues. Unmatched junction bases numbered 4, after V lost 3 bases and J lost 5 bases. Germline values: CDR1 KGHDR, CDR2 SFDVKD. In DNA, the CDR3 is TGTGCCACCAGTGATGTGGGGACAGGGGGGGAGACCCAGTACTTC. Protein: CATSDVGTGGETQYF.

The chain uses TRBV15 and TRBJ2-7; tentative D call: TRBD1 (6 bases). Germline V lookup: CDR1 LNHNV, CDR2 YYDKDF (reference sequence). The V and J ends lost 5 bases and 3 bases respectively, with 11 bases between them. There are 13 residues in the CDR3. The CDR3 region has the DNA TGTGCCACCAGCTTCGACAGGAGCTACGAGCAGTACTTC. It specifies CATSFDRSYEQYF.

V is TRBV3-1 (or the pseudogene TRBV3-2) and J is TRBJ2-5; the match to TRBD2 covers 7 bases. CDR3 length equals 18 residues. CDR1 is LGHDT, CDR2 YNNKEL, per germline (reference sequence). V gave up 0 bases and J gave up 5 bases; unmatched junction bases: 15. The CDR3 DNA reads TGTGCCAGCAGCCAAGATGGCCTAGCGGTAGGGAGAGGGGAGACCCAGTACTTC. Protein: CASSQDGLAVGRGETQYF.

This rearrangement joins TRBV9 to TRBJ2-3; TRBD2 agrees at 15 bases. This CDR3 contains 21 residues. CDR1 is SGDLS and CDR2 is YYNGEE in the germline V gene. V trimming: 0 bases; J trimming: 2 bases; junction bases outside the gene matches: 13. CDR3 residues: CASSVVQGLAGGTLPTDTQYF. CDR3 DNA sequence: TGTGCCAGCAGCGTAGTCCAGGGACTAGCGGGAGGTACCTTACCCACAGATACGCAGTATTTT.

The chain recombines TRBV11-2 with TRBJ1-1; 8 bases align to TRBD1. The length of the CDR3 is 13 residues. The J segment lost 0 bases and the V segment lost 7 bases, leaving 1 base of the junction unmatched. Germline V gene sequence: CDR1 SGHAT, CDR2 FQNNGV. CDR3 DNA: TGTGCCAGCAAGACAGGGGTGAACACTGAAGCTTTCTTT. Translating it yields CASKTGVNTEAFF.

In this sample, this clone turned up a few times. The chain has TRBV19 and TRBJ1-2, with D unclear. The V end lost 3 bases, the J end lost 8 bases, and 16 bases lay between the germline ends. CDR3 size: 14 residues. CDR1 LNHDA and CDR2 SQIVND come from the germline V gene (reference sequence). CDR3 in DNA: TGTGCCAGTAGTATGACTGCTGATCTATGGGGCTACACCTTC. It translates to CASSMTADLWGYTF.

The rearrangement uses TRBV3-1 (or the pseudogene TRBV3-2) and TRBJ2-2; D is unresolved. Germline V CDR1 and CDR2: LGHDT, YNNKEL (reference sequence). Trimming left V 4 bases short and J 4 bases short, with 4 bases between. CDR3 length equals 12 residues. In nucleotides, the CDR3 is TGTGCCAGCAGCCCGGGCACCGGGGAGCTGTTTTTT. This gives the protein CASSPGTGELFF.

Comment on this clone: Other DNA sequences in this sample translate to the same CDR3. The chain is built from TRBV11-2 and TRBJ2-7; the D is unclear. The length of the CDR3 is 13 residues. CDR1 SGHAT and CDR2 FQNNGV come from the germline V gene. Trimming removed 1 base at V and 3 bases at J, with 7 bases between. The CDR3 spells CASSLGSFYEQYF. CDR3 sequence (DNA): TGTGCCAGCAGCTTAGGGAGTTTCTACGAGCAGTACTTC.

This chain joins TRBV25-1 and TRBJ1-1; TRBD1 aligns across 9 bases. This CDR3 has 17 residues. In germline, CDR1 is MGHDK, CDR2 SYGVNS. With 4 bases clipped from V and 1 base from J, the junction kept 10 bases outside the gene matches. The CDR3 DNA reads TGTGCCAGCAGTGCCTGGGACAGGGAAGGAAAGAACACTGAAGCTTTCTTT. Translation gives CASSAWDREGKNTEAFF.

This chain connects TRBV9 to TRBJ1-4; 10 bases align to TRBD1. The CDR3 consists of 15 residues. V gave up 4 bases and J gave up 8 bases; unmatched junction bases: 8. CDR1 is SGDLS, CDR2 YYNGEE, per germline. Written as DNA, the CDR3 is TGTGCCAGCAGCTCATGGGACAGGGGAGGGGAAAAACTGTTTTTT. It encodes CASSSWDRGGEKLFF.

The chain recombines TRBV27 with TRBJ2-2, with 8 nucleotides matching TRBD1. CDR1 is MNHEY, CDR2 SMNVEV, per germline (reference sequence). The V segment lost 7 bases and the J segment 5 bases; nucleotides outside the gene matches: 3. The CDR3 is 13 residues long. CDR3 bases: TGTGCCAGCAACCAGGGGGCGACCGGGGAGCTGTTTTTT. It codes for CASNQGATGELFF.

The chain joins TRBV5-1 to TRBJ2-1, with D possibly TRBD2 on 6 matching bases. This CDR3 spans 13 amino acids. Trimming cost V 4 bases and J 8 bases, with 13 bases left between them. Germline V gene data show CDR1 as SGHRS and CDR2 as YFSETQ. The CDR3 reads CASSPTGVDEQFF. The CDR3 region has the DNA TGCGCCAGCAGCCCCACGGGGGTAGATGAGCAGTTCTTC.

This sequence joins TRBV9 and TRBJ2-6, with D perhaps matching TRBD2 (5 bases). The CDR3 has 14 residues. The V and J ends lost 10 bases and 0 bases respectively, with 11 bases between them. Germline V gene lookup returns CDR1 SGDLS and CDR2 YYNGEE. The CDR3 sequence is CAASRDSGANVLTF. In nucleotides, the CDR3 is TGTGCCGCCTCACGGGACTCTGGGGCCAACGTCCTGACTTTC.

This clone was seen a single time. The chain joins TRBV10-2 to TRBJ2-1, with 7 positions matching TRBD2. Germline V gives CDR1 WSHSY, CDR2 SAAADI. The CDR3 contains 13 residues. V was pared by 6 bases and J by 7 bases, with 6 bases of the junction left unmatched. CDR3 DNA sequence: TGCGCCAGCAGGGCGGGAGTTTTAAATGAGCAGTTCTTC. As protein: CASRAGVLNEQFF.

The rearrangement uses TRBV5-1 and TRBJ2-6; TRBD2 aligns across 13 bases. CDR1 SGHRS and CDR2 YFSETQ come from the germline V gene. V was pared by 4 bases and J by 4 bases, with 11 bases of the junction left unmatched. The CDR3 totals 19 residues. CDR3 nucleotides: TGCGCCAGCAGCCAAAGGACTAGCGGGAGTTTCAACGGGGCCAACGTCCTGACTTTC. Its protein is CASSQRTSGSFNGANVLTF.

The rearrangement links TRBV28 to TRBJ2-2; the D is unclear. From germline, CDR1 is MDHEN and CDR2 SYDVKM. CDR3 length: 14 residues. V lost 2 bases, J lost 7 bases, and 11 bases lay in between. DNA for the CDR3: TGTGCCAGCAGTTTAAGTCAGGTCGACGGGGAGCTGTTTTTT. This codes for CASSLSQVDGELFF.

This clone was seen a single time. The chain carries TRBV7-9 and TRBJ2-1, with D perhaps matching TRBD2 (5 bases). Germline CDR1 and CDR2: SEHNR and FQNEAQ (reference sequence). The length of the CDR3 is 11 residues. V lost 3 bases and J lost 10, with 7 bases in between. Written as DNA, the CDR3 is TGTGCCAGCAGCTTCCGAGGGGAGCAGTTCTTC. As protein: CASSFRGEQFF.

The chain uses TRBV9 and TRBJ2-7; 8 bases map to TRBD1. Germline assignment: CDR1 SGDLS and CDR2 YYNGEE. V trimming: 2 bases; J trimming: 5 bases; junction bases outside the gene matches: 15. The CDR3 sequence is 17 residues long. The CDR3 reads CASSVPLDRVAPHEQYF. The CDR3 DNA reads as TGTGCCAGCAGCGTCCCCTTGGACAGGGTAGCTCCTCACGAGCAGTACTTC.

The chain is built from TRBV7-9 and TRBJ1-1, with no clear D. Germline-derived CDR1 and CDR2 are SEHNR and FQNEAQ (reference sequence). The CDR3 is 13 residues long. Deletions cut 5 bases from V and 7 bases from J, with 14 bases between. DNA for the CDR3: TGTGCCAGCAGCGACGGGGTGACGTTTGAAGCTTTCTTT. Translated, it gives CASSDGVTFEAFF.

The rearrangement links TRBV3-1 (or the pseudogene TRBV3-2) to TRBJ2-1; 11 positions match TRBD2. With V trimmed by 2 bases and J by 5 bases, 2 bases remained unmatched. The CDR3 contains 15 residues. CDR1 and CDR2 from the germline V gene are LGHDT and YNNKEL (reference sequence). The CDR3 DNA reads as TGTGCCAGCAGCCAAAAACTAGCGGGGGACAATGAGCAGTTCTTC. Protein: CASSQKLAGDNEQFF.

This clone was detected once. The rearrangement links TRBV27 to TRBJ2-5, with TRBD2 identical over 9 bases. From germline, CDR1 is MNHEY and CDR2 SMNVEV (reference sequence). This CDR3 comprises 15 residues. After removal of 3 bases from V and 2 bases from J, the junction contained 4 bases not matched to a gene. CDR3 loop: CASSFLAGIQETQYF. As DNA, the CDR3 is TGTGCCAGCAGTTTCCTAGCGGGGATACAAGAGACCCAGTACTTC.

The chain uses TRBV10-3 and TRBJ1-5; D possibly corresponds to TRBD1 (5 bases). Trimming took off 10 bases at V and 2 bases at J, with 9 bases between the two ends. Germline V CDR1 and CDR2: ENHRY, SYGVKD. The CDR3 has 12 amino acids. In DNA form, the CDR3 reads TGTGCCACCCGGGGGGGCAATCAGCCCCAGCATTTT. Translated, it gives CATRGGNQPQHF.

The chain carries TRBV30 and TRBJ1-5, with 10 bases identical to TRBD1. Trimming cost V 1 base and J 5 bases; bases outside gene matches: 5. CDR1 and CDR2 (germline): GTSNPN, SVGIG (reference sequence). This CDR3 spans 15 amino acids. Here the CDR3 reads CAWSGGQGGYQPQHF. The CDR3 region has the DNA TGTGCCTGGAGTGGAGGACAGGGGGGTTATCAGCCCCAGCATTTT.

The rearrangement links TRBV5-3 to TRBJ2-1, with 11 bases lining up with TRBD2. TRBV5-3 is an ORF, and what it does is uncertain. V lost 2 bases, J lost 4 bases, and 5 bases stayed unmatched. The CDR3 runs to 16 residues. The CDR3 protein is CARSFLAGGTYNEQFF. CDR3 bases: TGTGCCAGAAGCTTTCTAGCGGGAGGCACTTACAATGAGCAGTTCTTC.

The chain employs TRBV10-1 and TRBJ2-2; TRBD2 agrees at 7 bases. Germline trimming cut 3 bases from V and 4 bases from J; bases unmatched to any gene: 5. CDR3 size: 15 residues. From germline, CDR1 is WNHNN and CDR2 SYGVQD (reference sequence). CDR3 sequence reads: CASSDGLGGTGELFF. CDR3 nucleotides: TGCGCCAGCAGTGATGGACTAGGAGGCACCGGGGAGCTGTTTTTT.

The CDR3 loop reads CASSLTGQVNTEAFF. In DNA form, the CDR3 reads TGTGCCAGCAGTTTAACGGGACAGGTAAACACTGAAGCTTTCTTT. The rearrangement uses TRBV6-6 and TRBJ1-1, with 8 bases identical to TRBD1. The CDR3 covers 15 residues. CDR1 is MNHNY and CDR2 is SVGAGI in the germline V gene (reference sequence). The trim removed 4 bases at V and 2 bases at J, leaving 6 bases unmatched.

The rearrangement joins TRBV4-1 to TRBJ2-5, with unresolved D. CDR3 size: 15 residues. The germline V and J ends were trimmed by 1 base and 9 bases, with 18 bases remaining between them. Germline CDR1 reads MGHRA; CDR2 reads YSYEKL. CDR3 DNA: TGCGCCAGCAGCCAAGCTTTTCCGGGTATTGGTGCCCAGTACTTC. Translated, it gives CASSQAFPGIGAQYF.

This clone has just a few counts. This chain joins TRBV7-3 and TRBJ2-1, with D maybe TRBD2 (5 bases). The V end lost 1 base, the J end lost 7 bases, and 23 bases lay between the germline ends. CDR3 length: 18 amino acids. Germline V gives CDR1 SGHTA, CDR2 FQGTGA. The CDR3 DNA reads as TGTGCCAGCAGCTTAAACCCCCCCCAGCGGACTTGGGGTAATGAGCAGTTCTTC. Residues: CASSLNPPQRTWGNEQFF.

The CDR3 sequence: CASSFGPTGGLTGELFF. As DNA, the CDR3 is TGTGCCAGCAGTTTTGGTCCAACGGGAGGGCTCACCGGGGAGCTGTTTTTT. The rearrangement uses TRBV28 and TRBJ2-2; 8 bases agree with TRBD2. Germline V gives CDR1 MDHEN, CDR2 SYDVKM. CDR3 length equals 17 residues. The V segment lost 3 bases and the J segment 4 bases; nucleotides outside the gene matches: 10.

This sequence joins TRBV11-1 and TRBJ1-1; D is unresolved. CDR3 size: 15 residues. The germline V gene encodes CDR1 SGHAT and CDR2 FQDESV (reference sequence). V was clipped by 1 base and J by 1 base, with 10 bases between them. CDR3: CASSLGRGTNTEAFF. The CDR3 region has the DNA TGTGCCAGCAGCTTAGGGCGGGGTACGAACACTGAAGCTTTCTTT.

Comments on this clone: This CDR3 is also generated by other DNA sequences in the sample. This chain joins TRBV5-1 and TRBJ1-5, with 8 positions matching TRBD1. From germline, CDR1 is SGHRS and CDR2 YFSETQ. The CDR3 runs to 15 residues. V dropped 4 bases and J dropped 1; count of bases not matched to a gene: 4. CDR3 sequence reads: CASSLQGASNQPQHF. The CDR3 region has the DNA TGCGCCAGCAGCCTTCAGGGGGCGAGCAATCAGCCCCAGCATTTT.